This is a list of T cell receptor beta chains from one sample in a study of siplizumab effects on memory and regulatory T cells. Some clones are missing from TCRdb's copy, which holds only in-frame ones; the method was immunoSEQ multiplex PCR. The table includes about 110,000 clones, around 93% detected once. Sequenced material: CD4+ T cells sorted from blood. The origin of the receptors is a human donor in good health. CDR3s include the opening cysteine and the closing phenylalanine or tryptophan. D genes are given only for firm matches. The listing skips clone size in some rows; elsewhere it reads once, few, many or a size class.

CDR3 protein: CASSPHGGPNEKLFF
CDR3 DNA: TGTGCCAGCAGCCCCCACGGGGGACCTAATGAAAAACTGTTTTTT
J gene: TRBJ1-4
V gene: TRBV5-8
D gene: NA
clone size: NA

CDR3 protein: CACQENTEAFF
CDR3 DNA: TGTGCCTGCCAAGAGAACACTGAAGCTTTCTTT
J gene: TRBJ1-1
V gene: TRBV30
D gene: NA
clone size: few

CDR3 protein: CASSKASYSNQPQHF
CDR3 DNA: TGTGCCAGCAGTAAGGCAAGTTATAGCAATCAGCCCCAGCATTTT
J gene: TRBJ1-5
V gene: TRBV2
D gene: NA
clone size: NA

CDR3 protein: CASSIDLGFGYTF
CDR3 DNA: TGTGCCAGTAGTATAGATCTGGGGTTTGGCTACACCTTC
J gene: TRBJ1-2
V gene: TRBV19
D gene: NA
clone size: NA

CDR3 protein: CASSEGRAGELFF
CDR3 DNA: TGTGCCAGCAGTGAAGGTCGTGCCGGGGAGCTGTTTTTT
J gene: TRBJ2-2
V gene: TRBV25-1
D gene: NA
clone size: few

CDR3 protein: CASSDRGGVDEQYF
CDR3 DNA: TGTGCCAGCAGTGACAGGGGGGGAGTCGACGAGCAGTACTTC
J gene: TRBJ2-7
V gene: TRBV6-5
D gene: TRBD1
clone size: NA

CDR3 protein: CASSLGLGRDTEAFF
CDR3 DNA: TGTGCCAGCAGCTTAGGGCTGGGGAGGGACACTGAAGCTTTCTTT
J gene: TRBJ1-1
V gene: TRBV7-8
D gene: NA
clone size: NA

CDR3 protein: CASSLVFRREQFF
CDR3 DNA: TGTGCCAGCAGCTTAGTGTTCAGGCGTGAGCAGTTCTTC
J gene: TRBJ2-1
V gene: TRBV11-2
D gene: NA
clone size: NA

CDR3 protein: CASSRDRGRAFF
CDR3 DNA: TGTGCCAGCAGTCGAGACAGGGGGCGAGCTTTCTTT
J gene: TRBJ1-1
V gene: TRBV2
D gene: TRBD1
clone size: once

CDR3 protein: CASSTDHNQPQHF
CDR3 DNA: TGTGCCAGCAGCACGGACCACAATCAGCCCCAGCATTTT
J gene: TRBJ1-5
V gene: TRBV9
D gene: NA
clone size: NA

CDR3 protein: CASSDKTRQSHIYEQYF
CDR3 DNA: TGTGCCAGCAGCGACAAGACCAGACAGTCCCATATTTACGAGCAGTACTTC
J gene: TRBJ2-7
V gene: TRBV6-4
D gene: NA
clone size: NA

CDR3 protein: CASSHGQGAYNEQFF
CDR3 DNA: TGTGCCAGCAGCCATGGACAGGGGGCCTACAATGAGCAGTTCTTC
J gene: TRBJ2-1
V gene: TRBV7-3
D gene: TRBD1
clone size: once

CDR3 protein: CASSLALAGGTTDTQYF
CDR3 DNA: TGTGCCAGCAGCTTGGCTCTAGCGGGGGGAACCACAGATACGCAGTATTTT
J gene: TRBJ2-3
V gene: TRBV5-4
D gene: TRBD2
clone size: NA

CDR3 protein: CASRPIGARRLYTEAFF
CDR3 DNA: TGTGCCAGCAGGCCGATTGGCGCCCGGCGTTTGTACACTGAAGCTTTCTTT
J gene: TRBJ1-1
V gene: TRBV4-2
D gene: NA
clone size: NA

CDR3 protein: CASSWDRGVTEAFF
CDR3 DNA: TGTGCCAGCAGCTGGGACAGGGGGGTCACTGAAGCTTTCTTT
J gene: TRBJ1-1
V gene: TRBV5-6
D gene: TRBD1
clone size: NA

CDR3 protein: CASRAAGAEKLFF
CDR3 DNA: TGTGCCAGCAGAGCTGCGGGAGCTGAAAAACTGTTTTTT
J gene: TRBJ1-4
V gene: TRBV11-2
D gene: NA
clone size: NA

CDR3 protein: CASSQDIAGTDEQYF
CDR3 DNA: TGCGCCAGCAGCCAAGATATAGCGGGTACAGACGAGCAGTACTTC
J gene: TRBJ2-7
V gene: TRBV4-1
D gene: TRBD2
clone size: NA

CDR3 protein: CASSLNGNTIYF
CDR3 DNA: TGTGCCAGCAGCTTAAATGGAAACACCATATATTTT
J gene: TRBJ1-3
V gene: TRBV7-2
D gene: NA
clone size: NA

CDR3 protein: CASSGQGIPTQYF
CDR3 DNA: TGTGCCAGTAGTGGACAGGGCATTCCCACCCAGTACTTC
J gene: TRBJ2-5
V gene: TRBV19
D gene: TRBD1
clone size: NA

CDR3 protein: CASSSTGGRENTIYF
CDR3 DNA: TGTGCCAGCAGCTCGACAGGGGGGAGAGAAAACACCATATATTTT
J gene: TRBJ1-3
V gene: TRBV5-4
D gene: TRBD1
clone size: NA

CDR3 protein: CASSLRTSGDAYNEQFF
CDR3 DNA: TGCGCCAGCAGCCTTCGAACATCCGGGGACGCCTACAATGAGCAGTTCTTC
J gene: TRBJ2-1
V gene: TRBV4-1
D gene: NA
clone size: NA

CDR3 protein: CASSITGEATQYF
CDR3 DNA: TGTGCCAGCAGCATCACAGGGGAGGCGACCCAGTACTTC
J gene: TRBJ2-5
V gene: TRBV9
D gene: NA
clone size: few

CDR3 protein: CASSMVDRGPNTEAFF
CDR3 DNA: TGTGCCAGTAGTATGGTGGACAGGGGACCGAACACTGAAGCTTTCTTT
J gene: TRBJ1-1
V gene: TRBV19
D gene: TRBD1
clone size: NA

CDR3 protein: CASSLSTPNQPQHF
CDR3 DNA: TGTGCCAGCAGCTTGTCAACACCAAATCAGCCCCAGCATTTT
J gene: TRBJ1-5
V gene: TRBV7-2
D gene: NA
clone size: NA

CDR3 protein: CASSSMNTEAFF
CDR3 DNA: TGTGCCAGCAGTTCGATGAACACTGAAGCTTTCTTT
J gene: TRBJ1-1
V gene: TRBV28
D gene: NA
clone size: once

CDR3 protein: CASSSQGADGYTF
CDR3 DNA: TGTGCCAGCAGCTCACAGGGGGCAGATGGCTACACCTTC
J gene: TRBJ1-2
V gene: TRBV5-4
D gene: TRBD1
clone size: NA

CDR3 protein: CASSLLGTANSGNTIYF
CDR3 DNA: TGTGCCAGCAGCTTACTAGGTACAGCTAACTCTGGAAACACCATATATTTT
J gene: TRBJ1-3
V gene: TRBV7-2
D gene: NA
clone size: NA

CDR3 protein: CATSTMRDTQYF
CDR3 DNA: TGTGCCACCAGCACCATGCGGGATACGCAGTATTTT
J gene: TRBJ2-3
V gene: TRBV15
D gene: NA
clone size: NA

CDR3 protein: CASSIGQGATYEQYF
CDR3 DNA: TGTGCCAGCAGCATAGGACAGGGGGCAACCTACGAGCAGTACTTC
J gene: TRBJ2-7
V gene: TRBV9
D gene: TRBD1
clone size: NA

CDR3 protein: CASSLTEKGVLYF
CDR3 DNA: TGTGCCAGCAGCCTTACCGAAAAGGGGGTTCTGTACTTC
J gene: TRBJ2-7
V gene: TRBV5-8
D gene: NA
clone size: NA

CDR3 protein: CASSYRGWSTDTQYF
CDR3 DNA: TGTGCCAGCAGTTACAGGGGCTGGAGCACAGATACGCAGTATTTT
J gene: TRBJ2-3
V gene: TRBV6-5
D gene: NA
clone size: NA

CDR3 protein: CASRNQGVAGTDTQYF
CDR3 DNA: TGCGCCAGCAGAAATCAAGGGGTGGCTGGCACAGATACGCAGTATTTT
J gene: TRBJ2-3
V gene: TRBV5-1
D gene: NA
clone size: NA

CDR3 protein: CASSPASGYEQYF
CDR3 DNA: TGTGCCAGCTCACCGGCTAGCGGCTACGAGCAGTACTTC
J gene: TRBJ2-7
V gene: TRBV18
D gene: TRBD2
clone size: NA

CDR3 protein: CASSYEPSSYNEQFF
CDR3 DNA: TGTGCCAGCAGTTACGAGCCGAGCTCCTACAATGAGCAGTTCTTC
J gene: TRBJ2-1
V gene: TRBV6-5
D gene: NA
clone size: NA

CDR3 protein: CASSAAPAYEQYF
CDR3 DNA: TGTGCCAGCAGTGCCGCACCTGCTTACGAGCAGTACTTC
J gene: TRBJ2-7
V gene: TRBV5-4
D gene: NA
clone size: NA

CDR3 protein: CASSFSRRNEKLFF
CDR3 DNA: TGTGCCAGCAGTTTCTCCCGACGGAATGAAAAACTGTTTTTT
J gene: TRBJ1-4
V gene: TRBV27
D gene: NA
clone size: NA

CDR3 protein: CASSPTGTGDGYTF
CDR3 DNA: TGTGCCAGCTCACCAACCGGGACAGGGGACGGCTACACCTTC
J gene: TRBJ1-2
V gene: TRBV18
D gene: TRBD1
clone size: few

CDR3 protein: CATRGTPKGPFF
CDR3 DNA: TGTGCCACCCGGGGGACGCCAAAAGGTCCTTTCTTT
J gene: TRBJ1-1
V gene: TRBV6-6
D gene: NA
clone size: NA

CDR3 protein: CATSRDMAEETQYF
CDR3 DNA: TGTGCCACCAGCAGAGATATGGCGGAAGAGACCCAGTACTTC
J gene: TRBJ2-5
V gene: TRBV15
D gene: NA
clone size: once

CDR3 protein: CASSFLAGFRTGGEQFF
CDR3 DNA: TGTGCCAGCAGCTTCCTAGCGGGTTTCCGTACAGGGGGTGAGCAGTTCTTC
J gene: TRBJ2-1
V gene: TRBV7-2
D gene: NA
clone size: NA

CDR3 protein: CSVEDLLTEGAFF
CDR3 DNA: TGCAGCGTTGAAGATCTTTTAACAGAAGGAGCTTTCTTT
J gene: TRBJ1-1
V gene: TRBV29-1
D gene: NA
clone size: NA

CDR3 protein: CASSHLGGGDNEQFF
CDR3 DNA: TGCGCCAGCAGCCATCTAGGTGGTGGGGACAATGAGCAGTTCTTC
J gene: TRBJ2-1
V gene: TRBV4-3
D gene: NA
clone size: NA

CDR3 protein: CASSSTSEQYF
CDR3 DNA: TGTGCCAGCAGCAGCACCAGCGAGCAGTACTTC
J gene: TRBJ2-7
V gene: TRBV11-2
D gene: NA
clone size: NA

CDR3 protein: CASSLGQSGGQPQHF
CDR3 DNA: TGTGCCAGCAGCTTGGGACAGTCGGGAGGTCAGCCCCAGCATTTT
J gene: TRBJ1-5
V gene: TRBV7-2
D gene: TRBD1
clone size: NA

CDR3 protein: CASSLKGVGGQGAYSPLHF
CDR3 DNA: TGTGCCAGCAGCTTAAAGGGTGTTGGGGGACAGGGGGCTTATTCACCCCTCCACTTT
J gene: TRBJ1-6
V gene: TRBV7-6
D gene: TRBD1
clone size: NA

CDR3 protein: CASSEGTGSPPQHF
CDR3 DNA: TGTGCCAGCAGTGAAGGGACAGGGTCTCCACCCCAGCATTTT
J gene: TRBJ1-5
V gene: TRBV6-1
D gene: TRBD1
clone size: NA

CDR3 protein: CASSQDRAGDTQYF
CDR3 DNA: TGCGCCAGCAGCCAGGACAGGGCTGGAGATACGCAGTATTTT
J gene: TRBJ2-3
V gene: TRBV5-1
D gene: TRBD1
clone size: once

CDR3 protein: CASMGLSGDNQPQHF
CDR3 DNA: TGTGCCAGCATGGGACTCAGCGGAGACAATCAGCCCCAGCATTTT
J gene: TRBJ1-5
V gene: TRBV27
D gene: NA
clone size: NA

CDR3 protein: CASSQGDPLAGASCRNEQFF
CDR3 DNA: TGCGCCAGCAGTCAAGGAGACCCTCTAGCGGGGGCCTCTTGCAGAAATGAGCAGTTCTTC
J gene: TRBJ2-1
V gene: TRBV23-1
D gene: TRBD2
clone size: once

CDR3 protein: CASSMRRPKEKPQHF
CDR3 DNA: TGTGCCAGTAGTATGCGTCGGCCAAAGGAAAAGCCCCAGCATTTT
J gene: TRBJ1-5
V gene: TRBV19
D gene: NA
clone size: once

CDR3 protein: CASSQSGTPYNEQFF
CDR3 DNA: TGTGCCAGCAGTCAATCCGGGACACCCTACAATGAGCAGTTCTTC
J gene: TRBJ2-1
V gene: TRBV6-4
D gene: NA
clone size: NA

CDR3 protein: CASSLRPPGDRGTDTQYF
CDR3 DNA: TGTGCCAGCAGTTTAAGGCCCCCGGGGGACAGGGGAACAGATACGCAGTATTTT
J gene: TRBJ2-3
V gene: TRBV27
D gene: TRBD1
clone size: NA

CDR3 protein: CAISEAAGGTGYTF
CDR3 DNA: TGTGCCATCAGTGAGGCAGCAGGGGGCACTGGCTACACCTTC
J gene: TRBJ1-2
V gene: TRBV10-3
D gene: TRBD1
clone size: NA

CDR3 protein: CSGGAGDTQYF
CDR3 DNA: TGCAGTGGGGGGGCTGGAGATACGCAGTATTTT
J gene: TRBJ2-3
V gene: TRBV20-1
D gene: NA
clone size: once

CDR3 protein: CASSFGGPSEKLFF
CDR3 DNA: TGTGCCAGCAGCTTTGGGGGGCCTAGCGAAAAACTGTTTTTT
J gene: TRBJ1-4
V gene: TRBV7-9
D gene: NA
clone size: NA